This T cell receptor (beta chain) was identified in a study of blood T cell repertoires in COVID-19 (dated by TCRdb to the early 2020s). Some background on the complete study: Samples covering the acute and convalescent phases of COVID-19 were provided by collaborators in the United States, Italy and Spain. The material from the prospective study consisted of cDNA or gDNA derived from T cells, B-cell-depleted T cells, or PBMCs. Subjects who had been exposed to COVID-19, were actively infected with it, or had recovered from it provided the deeply sampled blood TCRbeta repertoires that made up the dataset. The repertoires were made available in a free public database intended to serve as a resource for research on the immune response to SARS-CoV-2. The samples were drawn from the first 160 participants of the ongoing ImmuneRACE study and from some 1,300 subjects provided by 6 global collaborators. Sample metadata almost always included a de-identified subject ID, COVID-19 status, age in years and sex. Where available, HLA class I and class II types were taken from metadata supplied by the sample provider and were not determined by assay-based typing.

CDR1 and CDR2 are read off the germline V gene as SGHAT and FQNNGV. At the junction V is shortened by 5 bases and J by 11 bases, with 12 bases in between. Including the terminal cysteine and phenylalanine, the CDR3 comprises 11 residues. Solely the CDR3 DNA is kept, with 33 bases framed from the first base. Beyond this particular receptor, the publication reports: Clinical and demographic metadata were provided uncurated, with the amount varying by source and participant.

This clone was seen only a few times. There is no known antigen for this receptor. Per-base qualities were not stored, and no clone one base away is much larger. TCRbeta CDR3 regions were amplified from genomic DNA by means of the immunoSEQ Assay, a bias-controlled multiplex PCR. Regarding the original processing steps: Nucleated cell counts per sample were estimated from amplification of reference gene primers within the assay. Sequence reads were collapsed and filtered to measure the absolute abundance of every unique TCRbeta CDR3 rearrangement. For each sample, productive Simpson clonality was calculated by taking the square root of Simpson's diversity index across productive rearrangements. TCRdb holds this immuneACCESS table with in-frame rearrangements only. Some clones are missing; in checked studies, unresolved V genes explain under half, and the rest has no known cause. The V and J calls and clone size come from that table; D and trimming were worked out from the DNA. Present in this sample are 200,000 to 250,000 clones, 87% of which were seen just once. The top ten constitute 10% to 14% of the sample.

In the prospective study, participants were roughly 18 to 89 years old, resided in under 30 geographic areas of the United States, and were enrolled through a virtual design. In the prospective study, participants were assigned to cohorts based on the clinical history participants reported in a screening survey and a study questionnaire. For ImmuneRACE Cohort 3, a participant was defined as recovered based on two consecutive negative NP/OP PCR tests, clearance by a healthcare professional, or resolution of symptoms. Each participant in the prospective study had whole blood, serum and a nasopharyngeal or oropharyngeal swab collected by mobile phlebotomists. Additional blood draws and questionnaires over an approximately two-month period could optionally be provided by prospective study participants. Prospective study blood samples were shipped either frozen or at room temperature before DNA extraction.

The chain uses TRBV11-2 and TRBJ1-1; the D segment could be TRBD1, given 5 matching bases. The specimen was PBMCs or T cells enriched from blood (not recorded which). This clonotype was sampled from a man aged 25-45 years who had recovered from COVID-19. The bases are TGTGCCAGCAGCCTCCAGGGAAGGGCTTTCTTT. Its translation is CASSLQGRAFF.